This T cell receptor (beta chain) was sequenced in a study of T cell responses to AZD1222 COVID-19 vaccine. V was pared by 4 bases and J by 1 base, with 17 bases between. Germline-derived CDR1 and CDR2 are LNHDA and SQIVND (reference sequence). The CDR3 has 16 residues. TCRdb's copy holds only in-frame clones and misses some; the assay was immunoSEQ multiplex PCR. In the table there are over 120,000 clones, 85% to 95% of which are singletons. V and J are TRBV19 and TRBJ2-7; a possible D gene is TRBD1 (6 bases). The receptor comes from an adult who had recovered from COVID-19. Sequenced material: peripheral blood, taken after recovery from COVID-19. The CDR3 coding sequence is TGTGCCAGTAGTACGGACGGCAGGGGTCGGTCCTACGAGCAGTACTTC. Residues: CASSTDGRGRSYEQYF.